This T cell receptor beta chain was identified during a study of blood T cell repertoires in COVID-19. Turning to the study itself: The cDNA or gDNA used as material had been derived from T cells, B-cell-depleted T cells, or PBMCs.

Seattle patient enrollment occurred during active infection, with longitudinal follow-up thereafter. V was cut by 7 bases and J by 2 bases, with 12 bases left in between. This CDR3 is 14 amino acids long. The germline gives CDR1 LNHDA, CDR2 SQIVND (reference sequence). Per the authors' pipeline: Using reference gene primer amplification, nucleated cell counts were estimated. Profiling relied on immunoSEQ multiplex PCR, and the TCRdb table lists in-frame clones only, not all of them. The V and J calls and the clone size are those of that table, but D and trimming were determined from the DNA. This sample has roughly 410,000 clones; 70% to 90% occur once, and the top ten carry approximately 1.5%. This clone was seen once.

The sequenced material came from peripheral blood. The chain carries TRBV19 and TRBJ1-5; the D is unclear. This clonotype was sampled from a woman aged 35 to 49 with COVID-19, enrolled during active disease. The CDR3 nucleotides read TGTGCCAGTAAGGCAGGTCAGGGCAATCAGCCCCAGCATTTT. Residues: CASKAGQGNQPQHF.